Shown below are 6 T cell receptor beta chains from a single sample sequenced in a study of blood T cell repertoires in COVID-19. Only in-frame clones appear in the TCRdb table, and some are missing; sequencing was by immunoSEQ multiplex PCR. The repertoire has around 140,000 clones, about 91% of them found once; the top ten carry approximately 10%. What was sequenced was peripheral blood. The receptors come from a man between 50 and 59 years old with acute or convalescent COVID-19.

J is TRBJ2-3 and V is TRBV19, with 10 bases lining up with TRBD2. CDR1 is LNHDA and CDR2 is SQIVND in the germline V gene (reference sequence). The CDR3 runs to 15 residues. The trim removed 4 bases at V and 2 bases at J, leaving 3 bases unmatched. The DNA for the CDR3 is TGTGCCAGTAGTAGGCTAGCGGGGGACACAGATACGCAGTATTTT. Translation: CASSRLAGDTDTQYF.

The chain joins TRBV18 to TRBJ1-1, with 8 bases that match TRBD1. Per the germline V gene, CDR1 is KGHSH and CDR2 is LQKENI. Trimming at V came to 3 bases and at J to 0 bases, leaving 6 bases not matched to a gene. This CDR3 spans 16 amino acids. CDR3 coding DNA: TGTGCCAGCTCACCCAGGACAGGGATCATGAACACTGAAGCTTTCTTT. Translating gives CASSPRTGIMNTEAFF.

The V and J genes are TRBV10-3 and TRBJ1-1; D is possibly TRBD1 (5 bases). V shed 6 bases and J shed 2 bases, with 10 bases lying between them. Germline V gene sequence: CDR1 ENHRY, CDR2 SYGVKD. The length of the CDR3 is 13 residues. CDR3 bases: TGTGCCATCAGAACGGGGGAAAACACTGAAGCTTTCTTT. It specifies CAIRTGENTEAFF.

This clone is a singleton in its sample. The CDR3 protein is CASSLWTKGIEYGYTF. CDR3 sequence (DNA): TGCGCCAGCAGCTTATGGACAAAGGGGATAGAGTATGGCTACACCTTC. The chain uses TRBV5-1 and TRBJ1-2, with D maybe TRBD1 (5 bases). The germline CDR1 and CDR2 sequences are SGHRS and YFSETQ. Between the trimmed V and J ends, which lost 2 bases and 5 bases, there was a span of 19 bases. The CDR3 is 16 amino acids.

The chain joins TRBV6-6 to TRBJ2-1; 15 bases fit TRBD2. V gave up 7 bases and J gave up 8 bases; unmatched junction bases: 9. Germline-derived CDR1 and CDR2 are MNHNY and SVGAGI (reference sequence). The CDR3 is made up of 16 amino acids. The CDR3 DNA reads TGTGCCAGCATCCCTAGGACTAGCGGGGGGGCGGATGAGCAGTTCTTC. Translated: CASIPRTSGGADEQFF.

The chain has TRBV28 and TRBJ1-2; the D gene is possibly TRBD1 (5 bases). The germline gives CDR1 MDHEN, CDR2 SYDVKM. Between the trimmed V and J ends, which lost 4 bases and 11 bases, there was a span of 14 bases. The CDR3 spans 12 residues. CDR3 region: CASSSQTVSYTF. The CDR3 DNA sequence: TGTGCCAGCAGTTCGCAGACAGTTTCGTACACCTTC.